This T cell receptor (beta chain) was identified in a study of cytomegalovirus exposure and HLA in healthy donors. Overall study findings and caveats: The authors later linked a missense DCLRE1C variant to TCR beta V- and J-gene trimming. Most sequenced TCRs were rare (though some public TCRs occurred in many donors).

Comments on this clone: What it binds is unknown.

The PCR was carried out with 60 Vbeta primers and 13 Jbeta primers. Clones were sequenced by immunoSEQ multiplex PCR, and TCRdb holds only the in-frame ones, with some missing. The data show 130,000 or so clones, approximately 74% seen once. This CDR3 contains 14 residues. Germline V gene sequence: CDR1 SGHTA, CDR2 FQGNSA. The clonotype comes from a man aged 18 to 29 in good health and CMV-seropositive. The sequencing sample was made of PBMCs. The chain recombines TRBV7-2 with TRBJ2-5, with 7 bases fitting TRBD2. The J call may be incorrect, as the DNA end agrees better with TRBJ2-7. The CDR3 here is CASRPGGSLNEQYF. CDR3 coding DNA: TGTGCCAGCAGGCCGGGGGGATCGCTTAACGAGCAGTACTTC.